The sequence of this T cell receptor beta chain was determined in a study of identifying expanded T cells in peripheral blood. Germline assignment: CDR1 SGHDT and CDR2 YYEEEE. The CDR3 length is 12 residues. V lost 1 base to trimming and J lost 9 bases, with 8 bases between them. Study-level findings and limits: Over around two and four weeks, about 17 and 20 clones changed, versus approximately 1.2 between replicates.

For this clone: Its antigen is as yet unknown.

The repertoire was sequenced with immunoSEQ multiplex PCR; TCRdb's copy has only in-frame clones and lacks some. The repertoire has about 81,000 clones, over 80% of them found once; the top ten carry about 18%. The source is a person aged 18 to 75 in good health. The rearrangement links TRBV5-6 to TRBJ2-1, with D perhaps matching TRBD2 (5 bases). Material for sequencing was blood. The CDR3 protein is CASSLSGFEQFF. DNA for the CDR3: TGTGCCAGCAGCTTGTCGGGGTTTGAGCAGTTCTTC.